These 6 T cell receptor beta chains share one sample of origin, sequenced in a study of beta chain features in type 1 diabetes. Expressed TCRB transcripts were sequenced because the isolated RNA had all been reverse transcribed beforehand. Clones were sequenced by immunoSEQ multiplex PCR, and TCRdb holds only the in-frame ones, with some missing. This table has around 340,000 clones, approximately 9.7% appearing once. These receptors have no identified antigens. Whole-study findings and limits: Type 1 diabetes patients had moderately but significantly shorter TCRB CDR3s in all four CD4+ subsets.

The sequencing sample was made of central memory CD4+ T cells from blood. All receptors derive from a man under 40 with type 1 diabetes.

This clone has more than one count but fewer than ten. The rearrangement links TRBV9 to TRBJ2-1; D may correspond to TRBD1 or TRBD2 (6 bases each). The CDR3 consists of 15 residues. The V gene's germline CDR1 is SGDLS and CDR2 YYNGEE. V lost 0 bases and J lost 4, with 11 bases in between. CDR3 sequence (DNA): TGTGCCAGCAGCGTAGTGGGGGGCTCATACAATGAGCAGTTCTTC. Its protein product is CASSVVGGSYNEQFF.

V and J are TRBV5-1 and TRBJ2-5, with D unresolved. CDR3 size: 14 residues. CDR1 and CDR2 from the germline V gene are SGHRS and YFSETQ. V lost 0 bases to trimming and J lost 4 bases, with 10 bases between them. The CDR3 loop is CASSLDWVLETQYF. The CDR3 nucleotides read TGCGCCAGCAGCTTGGACTGGGTTTTAGAGACCCAGTACTTC.

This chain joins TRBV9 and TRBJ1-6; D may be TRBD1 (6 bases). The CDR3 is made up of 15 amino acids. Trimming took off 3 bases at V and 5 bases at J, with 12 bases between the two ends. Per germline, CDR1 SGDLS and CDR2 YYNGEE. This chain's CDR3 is CASSARQADNSPLHF. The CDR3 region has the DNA TGTGCCAGCAGCGCCAGACAGGCAGATAATTCACCCCTCCACTTT.

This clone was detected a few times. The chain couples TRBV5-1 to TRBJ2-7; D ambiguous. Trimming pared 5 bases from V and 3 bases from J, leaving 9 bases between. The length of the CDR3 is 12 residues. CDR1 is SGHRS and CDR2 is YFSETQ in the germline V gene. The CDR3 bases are TGCGCCAGCAGGGGTCAGAACTACGAGCAGTACTTC. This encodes CASRGQNYEQYF.

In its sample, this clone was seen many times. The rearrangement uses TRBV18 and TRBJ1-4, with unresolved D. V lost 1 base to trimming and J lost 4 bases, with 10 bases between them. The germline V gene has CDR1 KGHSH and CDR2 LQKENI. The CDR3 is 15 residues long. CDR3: CASSPLRAGNEKLFF. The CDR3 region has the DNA TGTGCCAGCTCACCACTGAGGGCGGGTAATGAAAAACTGTTTTTT. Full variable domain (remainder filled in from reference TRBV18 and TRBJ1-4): NAGVMQNPRHLVRRRGQEARLRCSPMKGHSHVYWYRQLPEEGLKFMVYLQKENIIDESGMPKERFSAEFPKEGPSILRIQQVVRGDSAAYFCASSPLRAGNEKLFFGSGTQLSVL.

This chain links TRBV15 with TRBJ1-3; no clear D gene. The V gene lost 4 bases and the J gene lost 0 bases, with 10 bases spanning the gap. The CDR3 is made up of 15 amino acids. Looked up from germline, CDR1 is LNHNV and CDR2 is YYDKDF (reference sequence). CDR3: CATSIDIGSGNTIYF. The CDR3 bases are TGTGCCACCAGCATAGACATTGGCTCTGGAAACACCATATATTTT.